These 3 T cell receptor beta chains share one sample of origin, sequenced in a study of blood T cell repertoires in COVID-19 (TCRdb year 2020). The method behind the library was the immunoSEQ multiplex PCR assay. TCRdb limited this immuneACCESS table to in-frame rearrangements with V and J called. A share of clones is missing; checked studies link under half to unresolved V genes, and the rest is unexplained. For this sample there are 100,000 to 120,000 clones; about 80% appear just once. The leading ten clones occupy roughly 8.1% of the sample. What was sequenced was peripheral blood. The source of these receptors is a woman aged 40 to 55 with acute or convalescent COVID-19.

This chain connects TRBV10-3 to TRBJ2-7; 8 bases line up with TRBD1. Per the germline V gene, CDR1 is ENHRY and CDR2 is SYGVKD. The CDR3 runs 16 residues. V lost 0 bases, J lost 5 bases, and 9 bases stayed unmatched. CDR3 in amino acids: CAISESQGQGRNEQYF. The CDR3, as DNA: TGTGCCATCAGTGAGTCGCAAGGACAGGGAAGGAACGAGCAGTACTTC.

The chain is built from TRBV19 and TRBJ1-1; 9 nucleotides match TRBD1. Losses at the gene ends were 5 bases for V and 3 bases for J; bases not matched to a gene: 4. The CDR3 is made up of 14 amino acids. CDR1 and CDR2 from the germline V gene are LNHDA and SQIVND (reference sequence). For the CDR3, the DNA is TGTGCCAGTAGTGTACAGGGGGCGCACACTGAAGCTTTCTTT. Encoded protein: CASSVQGAHTEAFF.

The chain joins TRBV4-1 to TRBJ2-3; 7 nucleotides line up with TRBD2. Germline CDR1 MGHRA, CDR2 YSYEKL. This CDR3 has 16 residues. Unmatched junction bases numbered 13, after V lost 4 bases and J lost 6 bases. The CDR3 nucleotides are TGCGCCAGCAGCCTGACCCGGGACCTTAGCGGGGATACGCAGTATTTT. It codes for CASSLTRDLSGDTQYF.